In this sample, the clone carrying this TCR beta chain turned up once. Produced via immunoSEQ multiplex PCR; TCRdb's table is partial and in-frame only. The sample shows roughly 230,000 clones, around 85% of them seen only once. The sample is drawn from a study of blood T cell repertoires in COVID-19. Across the study: COVID-19 samples from acute and convalescent phases originated in the United States, Italy and Spain. PBMCs, B-cell-depleted T cells, or T cells provided the cDNA or gDNA that made up the material.

This CDR3 region has 14 residues. Trimming removed 4 bases from V and 2 bases from J, with 14 bases in between. Looked up from germline, CDR1 is SQVTM and CDR2 is ANQGSEA. The clonotype originates from a woman older than 75 with acute or convalescent COVID-19. The chain employs TRBV29-1 and TRBJ2-5; possibly TRBD2 for D (6 bases). The specimen sequenced was peripheral blood. CDR3 DNA sequence: TGCAGCGTTGCGGTATACGGGGGACAAGAGACCCAGTACTTC. Its protein is CSVAVYGGQETQYF.